The 17 T cell receptor beta chains listed next were all sequenced from one sample in a study of T cell changes during pregnancy in multiple sclerosis. Produced via immunoSEQ multiplex PCR; TCRdb's table is partial and in-frame only. The sample has about 44,000 clones; 80% to 95% are singletons. The sequences come from CD4+ T cells from peripheral blood mononuclear cells, collected in the first trimester of pregnancy. The receptors were sampled from a female donor with multiple sclerosis, enrolled in a pregnancy study.

The V gene is TRBV11-3, the J gene TRBJ2-3, with 7 bases fitting TRBD1. The ends lost 6 bases at V and 2 bases at J; junction bases unmatched: 8. The germline V gene encodes CDR1 SGHNT and CDR2 YENEEA. The CDR3 has 15 residues. Here the CDR3 reads CASSLTGQFTDTQYF. In nucleotides, the CDR3 is TGTGCCAGCAGTCTCACGGGACAGTTCACAGATACGCAGTATTTT. The full variable domain, its missing parts supplied by reference TRBV11-3 and TRBJ2-3, is EAGVVQSPRYKIIEKKQPVAFWCNPISGHNTLYWYLQNLGQGPELLIRYENEEAVDDSQLPKDRFSAERLKGVDSTLKIQPAELGDSAVYLCASSLTGQFTDTQYFGPGTRLTVL.

The V call is TRBV11-2, the J call TRBJ2-3; 8 nucleotides line up with TRBD2. The V gene's germline CDR1 is SGHAT and CDR2 FQNNGV. The trim removed 4 bases at V and 1 base at J, leaving 13 bases unmatched. This CDR3 has 18 amino acids. CDR3 region: CASSSGLTAGAGTDTQYF. CDR3 in DNA: TGTGCCAGCAGCTCCGGGCTTACAGCGGGAGCTGGCACAGATACGCAGTATTTT.

The CDR3 region is CASSQAGAVTYEQYF. In DNA form, the CDR3 reads TGTGCCAGCAGCCAAGCGGGAGCGGTCACCTACGAGCAGTACTTC. This chain connects TRBV4-2 to TRBJ2-7, with D possibly TRBD2 on 6 matching bases. Germline lookup yields CDR1 LGHNA and CDR2 YNFKEQ. The CDR3 has 15 amino acids. Trimming removed 1 base at V and 2 bases at J, with 12 bases between.

The rearrangement uses TRBV27 and TRBJ2-2; 7 nucleotides align to TRBD2. Germline CDR1 and CDR2: MNHEY and SMNVEV (reference sequence). This CDR3 has 14 residues. V was pared by 8 bases and J by 3 bases, with 6 bases of the junction left unmatched. CDR3 loop: CASRRAGDTGELFF. The CDR3 DNA is TGTGCCAGCCGTCGGGCGGGAGACACCGGGGAGCTGTTTTTT.

The V and J genes are TRBV6-5 and TRBJ2-5, with D uncertain. This CDR3 has 15 residues. V was shortened by 4 bases and J by 2 bases, with 14 bases between the two germline ends. Germline loops: CDR1 MNHEY, CDR2 SVGAGI. Here the CDR3 DNA reads TGTGCCAGCAGTTCCCCCCGAGCCCCTCAAGAGACCCAGTACTTC. It codes for CASSSPRAPQETQYF.

Of note for this clone: Germline is not matched at one junction end, which may reflect a read error. This sequence joins TRBV7-7 and TRBJ2-4, with a tentative D call TRBD1 (8 bases). The CDR3 extends over 20 amino acids. Germline V CDR1 and CDR2: SSHAT, FNYEAQ (reference sequence). The CDR3 nucleotides are TGTGCTAGCAGCTTAGCACGGACAGGGAGGGAACTGTTAGCCAAAAACATTCAGTACTTC. It is translated as CASSLARTGRELLAKNIQYF.

This clone came up once. The chain is built from TRBV4-3 and TRBJ2-3; TRBD1 matches at 9 bases. Germline CDR1 reads LGHNA; CDR2 reads YSLEER. The CDR3 totals 16 residues. Trimming cost V 4 bases and J 5 bases; bases outside gene matches: 10. CDR3 sequence: CASSLSWTGAGDTQYF. In nucleotides, the CDR3 is TGCGCCAGCAGCCTTTCGTGGACAGGGGCAGGAGATACGCAGTATTTT.

The chain has TRBV6-5 and TRBJ1-2; 7 positions agree with TRBD1. The CDR3 runs 15 residues. In germline, CDR1 is MNHEY, CDR2 SVGAGI. Unmatched junction bases numbered 6, after V lost 2 bases and J lost 3 bases. CDR3 sequence: CASSYLDRVYYGYTF. CDR3 DNA: TGTGCCAGCAGTTACCTCGACAGGGTGTACTATGGCTACACCTTC.

The chain carries TRBV7-6 and TRBJ2-1, with no clear D. The CDR3 runs 14 residues. V lost 0 bases, J lost 9 bases, and 12 bases lay in between. Looked up from germline, CDR1 is SGHVS and CDR2 is FNYEAQ. CDR3 protein: CASSLALNVVEQFF. DNA for the CDR3: TGTGCCAGCAGCTTAGCGCTAAACGTGGTTGAGCAGTTCTTC. The variable domain in full, completed from reference TRBV7-6 and TRBJ2-1, reads GAGVSQSPRYKVTKRGQDVALRCDPISGHVSLYWYRQALGQGPEFLTYFNYEAQQDKSGLPNDRFSAERPEGSISTLTIQRTEQRDSAMYRCASSLALNVVEQFFGPGTRLTVL.

J is TRBJ2-2 and V is TRBV2, with TRBD2 matching 9 bases. This CDR3 has 14 amino acids. CDR1 and CDR2 (germline): SNHLY, FYNNEI. The V gene end was trimmed by 7 bases and the J gene end by 6 bases; junction bases not matched to a gene: 6. The CDR3 coding sequence is TGTGCCAGCACCGGCGGGAGGGCCTCCGGGGAGCTGTTTTTT. This encodes CASTGGRASGELFF. Filled out from reference TRBV2 and TRBJ2-2, the complete variable domain reads EPEVTQTPSHQVTQMGQEVILRCVPISNHLYFYWYRQILGQKVEFLVSFYNNEISEKSEIFDDQFSVERPDGSNFTLKIRSTKLEDSAMYFCASTGGRASGELFFGEGSRLTVL.

The genes are TRBV18 and TRBJ1-2, with D tentatively TRBD1 (6 bases). The germline gives CDR1 KGHSH, CDR2 LQKENI. V shed 2 bases and J shed 4 bases, with 14 bases lying between them. The CDR3 is 15 amino acids. CDR3 nucleotide sequence: TGTGCCAGCTCACCAAAGGCGGGGGCCAGCTATGGCTACACCTTC. Translation: CASSPKAGASYGYTF.

This clone is a singleton in its sample. The CDR3 region has the DNA TGTGCCAGCAGTTTAGTTCTAGCGGGAGGAACCGGGGAGCTGTTTTTT. As protein: CASSLVLAGGTGELFF. The genes are TRBV27 and TRBJ2-2; 11 bases agree with TRBD2. The CDR3 runs to 16 residues. The V and J ends lost 2 bases and 5 bases, in that order; junction bases with no gene match: 4. Germline V gene lookup returns CDR1 MNHEY and CDR2 SMNVEV (reference sequence).

V gene TRBV15 combines with J gene TRBJ2-1; D may be TRBD2 (6 bases). Germline V lookup: CDR1 LNHNV, CDR2 YYDKDF (reference sequence). Trimming removed 0 bases from V and 6 bases from J, with 24 bases in between. The CDR3 has 19 residues. As DNA, the CDR3 is TGTGCCACCAGCAGAGATAAGAATAGCGGAGGACATCAGGTCAATGAGCAGTTCTTC. It encodes CATSRDKNSGGHQVNEQFF.

The rearrangement joins TRBV19 to TRBJ2-1; the match to TRBD2 covers 11 bases. Trimming cost V 6 bases and J 5 bases; bases outside gene matches: 12. The CDR3 consists of 17 residues. The germline V gene encodes CDR1 LNHDA and CDR2 SQIVND (reference sequence). CDR3 loop: CASRKRGTSGTDNEQFF. The CDR3 region has the DNA TGTGCCAGTAGGAAACGAGGGACTAGCGGCACCGACAATGAGCAGTTCTTC.

The rearrangement uses TRBV18 and TRBJ2-5; D gene uncertain. The germline V and J ends were trimmed by 3 bases and 1 base, with 9 bases remaining between them. Germline CDR1 and CDR2: KGHSH and LQKENI. CDR3 size: 14 residues. The CDR3 protein is CASSPFSSQETQYF. As DNA, the CDR3 is TGTGCCAGCTCACCCTTTTCCAGCCAAGAGACCCAGTACTTC.

The chain has TRBV5-1 and TRBJ2-3; weak D call: TRBD2 (6 bases). CDR3 length: 14 residues. V gave up 4 bases and J gave up 3 bases, with 12 bases separating them. Germline values: CDR1 SGHRS, CDR2 YFSETQ. The CDR3 is CASSTTGATDTQYF. CDR3 sequence (DNA): TGCGCCAGCAGCACCACGGGAGCAACAGATACGCAGTATTTT.

The chain has TRBV5-8 and TRBJ1-4; 9 bases are a match to TRBD1. Germline loops: CDR1 SGHTS, CDR2 YDEGEE. V lost 0 bases to trimming and J lost 8 bases; unmatched junction nucleotides: 8. The CDR3 length is 16 residues. The CDR3 bases are TGTGCCAGCAGCTTGGGATCGACAGGGGGATTGGAAAAACTGTTTTTT. Protein sequence: CASSLGSTGGLEKLFF.